The following is a T cell receptor (beta chain) sequence with its context. What it binds is unknown. This sample is drawn from a study of cytomegalovirus exposure and HLA in healthy donors. Study-wide results and caveats: Overall, about 160 TCR beta chains were annotated as cytomegalovirus-associated. Most of the CMV-associated TCR beta chains (in a later analysis) appeared to be HLA-restricted. There was a cluster of highly shared sequence variants that was likely a sequencing artifact. Within an earlier analysis, most TCR beta V segments proved productive either about 90% or about 30% of the time.

PCR used 60 Vbeta primers and 13 Jbeta primers. The repertoire was sequenced with immunoSEQ multiplex PCR; TCRdb's copy has only in-frame clones and lacks some. In the table there are roughly 120,000 clones, roughly 70% of which are singletons. This CDR3 region has 15 residues. Trimming at V came to 2 bases and at J to 3 bases, leaving 4 bases not matched to a gene. Germline CDR1 and CDR2: MNHEY and SMNVEV (reference sequence). The sequenced material came from PBMCs. The receptor's source is a man aged 18 to 29 in good health and CMV-seropositive. This chain connects TRBV27 to TRBJ2-7, with 10 nucleotides matching TRBD1. CDR3 nucleotides: TGTGCCAGCAGTTTAAGGGGACAGGGGAGCTACGAGCAGTACTTC. It translates to CASSLRGQGSYEQYF.